A single TCR beta chain is shown here with its context. The antigen is not known. The sample originates from a study of TIL therapy for anti-PD-1-resistant metastatic lung cancer. Indicated time point: pre-treatment sample, taken before nivolumab and TIL therapy. Patients were adults with stage 4 NSCLC. Whole-study findings and limits: TIL clonotype persistence in blood showed no apparent association with response.

Sequencing used immunoSEQ v3. TCRdb's table, derived via immunoSEQ multiplex PCR, lists solely in-frame clones and lacks some. Of roughly 46,000 clones in the sample, 80% to 90% were seen once. Trimming removed 6 bases from V and 3 bases from J, with 12 bases in between. The CDR3 sequence is 13 residues long. Germline V CDR1 and CDR2: MNHEY, SVGAGI. The origin of this receptor is a person aged 25-85 years with non-small cell lung cancer. The chain recombines TRBV6-5 with TRBJ2-7; D is possibly TRBD2 (5 bases). The sequences come from blood, collected at baseline. The CDR3 is CASRLGPSYEQYF. Written as DNA, the CDR3 is TGTGCCAGCAGACTAGGGCCAAGCTACGAGCAGTACTTC.